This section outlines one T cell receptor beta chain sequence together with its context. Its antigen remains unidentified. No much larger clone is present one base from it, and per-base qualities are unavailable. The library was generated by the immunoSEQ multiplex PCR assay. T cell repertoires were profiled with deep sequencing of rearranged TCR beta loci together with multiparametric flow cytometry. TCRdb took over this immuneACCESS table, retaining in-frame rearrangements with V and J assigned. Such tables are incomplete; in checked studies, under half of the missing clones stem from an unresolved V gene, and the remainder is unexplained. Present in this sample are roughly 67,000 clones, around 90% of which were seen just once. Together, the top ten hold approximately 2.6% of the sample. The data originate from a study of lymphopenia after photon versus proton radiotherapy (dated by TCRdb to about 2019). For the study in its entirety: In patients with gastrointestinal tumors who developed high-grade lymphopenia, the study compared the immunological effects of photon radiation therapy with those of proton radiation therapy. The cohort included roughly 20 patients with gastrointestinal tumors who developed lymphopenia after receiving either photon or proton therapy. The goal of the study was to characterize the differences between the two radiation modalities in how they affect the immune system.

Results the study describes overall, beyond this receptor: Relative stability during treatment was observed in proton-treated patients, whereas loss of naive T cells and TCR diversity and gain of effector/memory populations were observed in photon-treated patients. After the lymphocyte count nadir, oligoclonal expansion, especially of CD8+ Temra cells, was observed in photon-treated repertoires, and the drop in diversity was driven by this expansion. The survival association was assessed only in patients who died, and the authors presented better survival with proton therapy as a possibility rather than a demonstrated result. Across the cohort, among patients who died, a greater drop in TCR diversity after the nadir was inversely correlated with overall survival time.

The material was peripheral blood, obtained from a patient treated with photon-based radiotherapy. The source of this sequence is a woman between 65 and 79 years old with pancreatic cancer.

The CDR3 is CASKEDRGRDNEQFF. The nucleotide sequence is TGTGCCAGCAAAGAGGACAGGGGGCGCGACAATGAGCAGTTCTTC. This chain joins TRBV2 to TRBJ2-1, with 11 bases in between that match TRBD1. CDR1 and CDR2 are read off the germline V gene as SNHLY and FYNNEI. The CDR3 runs 15 residues from the cysteine to the phenylalanine. Solely the CDR3 DNA is kept, with 45 bases framed from the first base. V is cut back by 7 bases and J by 5 bases, with 7 bases in the junction unmatched.